The present TCR beta chain was sequenced within a study of blood T cell repertoires in COVID-19. Assay used: immunoSEQ multiplex PCR; TCRdb lists only in-frame clones, some missing. The repertoire holds over 200,000 clones, with over 80% as singletons. Individuals drawn from 24 US areas were about 18 to 89 years old. Between the trimmed V and J ends, which lost 5 bases and 15 bases, there was a span of 17 bases. CDR1 and CDR2 from the germline V gene are SGHVS and FQNEAQ. The CDR3 contains 12 residues. This clone occurred a few times. The receptor's source is a man aged 25 to 45 who had recovered from COVID-19. The sequencing input was PBMCs or T cells enriched from blood (not recorded which). The chain is built from TRBV7-8 and TRBJ2-1, with D perhaps TRBD1 (6 bases). The CDR3: CASSGRLGHRFF. CDR3 coding DNA: TGTGCCAGCAGCGGCCGACTGGGACATAGGTTCTTC.